The text below deals with one T cell receptor beta chain. The antigen is undetermined. Possible read error: a much larger clone is one base away. The sample belongs to a study of cytomegalovirus exposure and HLA in healthy donors. Overall study context: Of all 400 or so donors who were genotyped, about 84% belonged to the Caucasian-associated ancestry cluster.

The PCR employed 60 Vbeta primers together with 13 Jbeta primers. Sequenced by immunoSEQ multiplex PCR; TCRdb stores in-frame clones only, minus some. The sample contains approximately 160,000 clones, almost 80% of which appear only once. Study outcomes and limitations: HLA-A and HLA-B allele assignments for most subjects were reportedly predicted accurately using TCR beta sequences. When a later analysis compared HLA-associated TCR beta chains with equally common others, the HLA-associated chains turned out to be more clonally expanded and to have lower generation probabilities.

Per the germline V gene, CDR1 is SNHLY and CDR2 is FYNNEI. CDR3 size: 12 residues. V gave up 6 bases and J gave up 3 bases, with 5 bases separating them. The sample was PBMCs. The clonotype comes from a man aged 18 to 29 in good health and CMV-seropositive. The chain joins TRBV2 to TRBJ2-2; D not resolved. This CDR3 is CASSPDTGELFF. The CDR3 DNA reads as TGTGCCAGCAGCCCGGACACCGGGGAGCTGTTTTTT.